Detailed here is one T cell receptor (beta chain). Sequencing used immunoSEQ multiplex PCR; TCRdb keeps in-frame clones, though not all of them. The table has 85,000 or so clones, 95% seen once. This entry comes from a study of siplizumab effects on memory and regulatory T cells. Germline CDR1 and CDR2: SGHVS and FQNEAQ. The V and J ends lost 5 bases and 3 bases, in that order; junction bases with no gene match: 3. This CDR3 region has 13 residues. The material sequenced was CD8+ T cells sorted from blood. The chain has TRBV7-8 and TRBJ2-7; 8 bases map to TRBD2. The TCR sequence derives from a human donor in good health. Here the CDR3 reads CASSPGTSYEQYF. CDR3 DNA sequence: TGTGCCAGCAGCCCAGGGACTAGCTACGAGCAGTACTTC.